Following are 16 T cell receptor beta chains from one sample sequenced in a study of cytomegalovirus exposure and HLA in healthy donors. Vbeta (60) and Jbeta (13) primers were used in the PCR. Sequenced by immunoSEQ multiplex PCR; TCRdb stores in-frame clones only, minus some. This sample has about 78,000 clones, with about three quarters found just once. Material for sequencing was PBMCs. The receptor set was obtained from a woman aged 40 to 50 in good health and CMV-seropositive.

This clone appeared a few times. This chain joins TRBV5-1 and TRBJ1-2, with a possible D match to TRBD1 (6 bases). In germline, CDR1 is SGHRS, CDR2 YFSETQ. The CDR3 contains 16 residues. V was shortened by 3 bases and J by 2 bases, with 17 bases between the two germline ends. CDR3 region: CASSSIRTARNYGYTF. CDR3 DNA: TGCGCCAGCAGCTCGATACGGACAGCAAGGAACTATGGCTACACCTTC.

This clone has just a few counts. The CDR3 here is CASSGQGVGTEAFF. The CDR3 nucleotides read TGTGCCAGCAGTGGACAGGGGGTGGGCACTGAAGCTTTCTTT. V and J are TRBV6-5 and TRBJ1-1, with 10 bases matching TRBD1. From germline, CDR1 is MNHEY and CDR2 SVGAGI. The ends lost 5 bases at V and 4 bases at J; junction bases unmatched: 4. There are 14 residues in the CDR3.

In this sample, this clone turned up a few times. An end of the junction does not agree with germline; a read error may underlie this. The rearrangement uses TRBV7-9 and TRBJ2-7, with D unresolved. Germline V lookup: CDR1 SEHNR, CDR2 FQNEAQ (reference sequence). This CDR3 comprises 12 residues. CDR3 residues: CSSSQIFYEQYF. CDR3 DNA sequence: TGTTCCAGCAGCCAAATTTTCTACGAGCAGTACTTC. The full variable domain, rest sourced from reference TRBV7-9 and TRBJ2-7, is DTGVSQNPRHKITKRGQNVTFRCDPISEHNRLYWYRQTLGQGPEFLTYFQNEAQLEKSRLLSDRFSAERPKGSFSTLEIQRTEQGDSAMYLCSSSQIFYEQYFGPGTRLTVT.

This chain joins TRBV2 and TRBJ2-2; the D gene is possibly TRBD1 (6 bases). The length of the CDR3 is 14 residues. Germline loops: CDR1 SNHLY, CDR2 FYNNEI. Between the trimmed V and J ends, which lost 6 bases and 5 bases, there was a span of 13 bases. CDR3 amino acids: CASSPLGGTGELFF. CDR3 coding DNA: TGTGCCAGCAGCCCCTTAGGGGGTACCGGGGAGCTGTTTTTT.

This clone was counted between two and nine times. This chain joins TRBV5-6 and TRBJ2-7; D unresolved. The CDR3 extends over 13 amino acids. Looked up from germline, CDR1 is SGHDT and CDR2 is YYEEEE. The V gene lost 4 bases and the J gene lost 3 bases, with 11 bases spanning the gap. The CDR3 loop reads CASSHVSGYEQYF. In nucleotides, the CDR3 is TGTGCCAGCAGCCATGTCTCAGGCTACGAGCAGTACTTC.

The CDR3 region has the DNA TGTGCCATCAGGCTACGGGATGGTGAGACCCAGTACTTC. Encoded protein: CAIRLRDGETQYF. V and J are TRBV10-3 and TRBJ2-5, with a tentative D call TRBD2 (5 bases). From germline, CDR1 is ENHRY and CDR2 SYGVKD. V dropped 6 bases and J dropped 5 bases, with 13 bases sitting between them. The length of the CDR3 is 13 residues.

The CDR3, as DNA: TGCAGCGTTGAAGGGAGTTACGAACCAGATACGCAGTATTTT. It encodes CSVEGSYEPDTQYF. V is TRBV29-1 and J is TRBJ2-3; D is uncertain. V was shortened by 1 base and J by 4 bases, with 12 bases between the two germline ends. Germline CDR1 reads SQVTM; CDR2 reads ANQGSEA. There are 14 residues in the CDR3.

This clone was seen more than once but under ten times. V is TRBV6-6 and J is TRBJ1-1, with D perhaps TRBD1 (6 bases). Trimming removed 8 bases at V and 4 bases at J, with 17 bases between. Germline assignment: CDR1 MNHNY and CDR2 SVGAGI (reference sequence). The CDR3 length is 14 residues. The CDR3 region is CASSLGTFSTEAFF. For the CDR3, the DNA is TGTGCCAGCTCTCTGGGGACATTCAGCACTGAAGCTTTCTTT.

V usage is TRBV5-1 and J usage is TRBJ2-1; D remains unclear. The CDR3 has 17 residues. Germline V CDR1 and CDR2: SGHRS, YFSETQ. V was clipped by 1 base and J by 0 bases, with 14 bases between them. The CDR3 sequence: CASSLTYSSLSYNEQFF. In nucleotides, the CDR3 is TGCGCCAGCAGCTTGACTTATAGTAGCCTCTCCTACAATGAGCAGTTCTTC.

The chain uses TRBV27 and TRBJ1-1; the D is unclear. CDR3 length equals 13 residues. The V and J ends lost 3 bases and 1 base respectively, with 6 bases between them. The germline V gene encodes CDR1 MNHEY and CDR2 SMNVEV (reference sequence). The CDR3 loop is CASSFVENTEAFF. The DNA of the CDR3 is TGTGCCAGCAGTTTCGTAGAGAACACTGAAGCTTTCTTT.

The rearrangement links TRBV6-5 to TRBJ2-4; TRBD2 is a possible D gene (5 bases). This CDR3 is built from 14 residues. Germline CDR1 is MNHEY and CDR2 is SVGAGI. With 3 bases removed from V and 6 bases from J, the gap between germline ends came to 12 bases. CDR3 DNA sequence: TGTGCCAGCAGTTATGGACTCGACGGAAACATTCAGTACTTC. This codes for CASSYGLDGNIQYF.

This chain links TRBV7-9 with TRBJ2-3, with a tentative D call TRBD2 (5 bases). Trimming took off 3 bases at V and 11 bases at J, with 12 bases between the two ends. This CDR3 is 12 amino acids long. Germline loops: CDR1 SEHNR, CDR2 FQNEAQ (reference sequence). CDR3 coding DNA: TGTGCCAGCAGCTTCGGACTCGAAGGGCAGTATTTT. Translating it yields CASSFGLEGQYF.

This clone appeared a single time. V gene TRBV28 combines with J gene TRBJ1-5; 9 bases map to TRBD1. The CDR3 runs to 13 residues. The germline V gene encodes CDR1 MDHEN and CDR2 SYDVKM. The V segment lost 6 bases and the J segment 5 bases; nucleotides outside the gene matches: 2. CDR3 protein: CASRGQGDQPQHF. CDR3 DNA sequence: TGTGCCAGCAGGGGACAGGGCGATCAGCCCCAGCATTTT.

The rearrangement links TRBV27 to TRBJ2-7, with 10 bases fitting TRBD2. The CDR3 is 14 amino acids. The V gene's germline CDR1 is MNHEY and CDR2 SMNVEV (reference sequence). Trimming took 4 bases from V and 6 from J; bases not matched to a gene: 6. For the CDR3, the DNA is TGTGCCAGCAGTTGGAGCGGGGGGGCGGGCGAGCAGTACTTC. As protein: CASSWSGGAGEQYF.

The chain carries TRBV2 and TRBJ2-2; 8 nucleotides match TRBD1. The CDR3 consists of 15 residues. V lost 2 bases, J lost 5 bases, and 4 bases stayed unmatched. Germline CDR1 is SNHLY and CDR2 is FYNNEI. Here the CDR3 DNA reads TGTGCCAGCAGTGAACAGGGGGCAAAAACCGGGGAGCTGTTTTTT. It yields the protein CASSEQGAKTGELFF. Looking up the rest from reference TRBV2 and TRBJ2-2 gives the full variable domain: EPEVTQTPSHQVTQMGQEVILRCVPISNHLYFYWYRQILGQKVEFLVSFYNNEISEKSEIFDDQFSVERPDGSNFTLKIRSTKLEDSAMYFCASSEQGAKTGELFFGEGSRLTVL.

This clone was counted ten times or more. J is TRBJ2-1 and V is TRBV6-5; 9 nucleotides line up with TRBD2. Trimming removed 6 bases from V and 5 bases from J; junction bases left unmatched: 2. Germline V gives CDR1 MNHEY, CDR2 SVGAGI. The CDR3 sequence is 13 residues long. The CDR3 here is CASRREGDNEQFF. The CDR3 DNA sequence: TGTGCCAGCAGGCGGGAGGGCGACAATGAGCAGTTCTTC.